These T cell receptor beta chains were read from a single sample in a study of cytomegalovirus exposure and HLA in healthy donors. Measured with immunoSEQ multiplex PCR; TCRdb has only the in-frame clones, and not every one. This table has 90,000 to 100,000 clones, around four fifths appearing once. Sequenced sample: PBMCs. Receptor source: a man in his forties in good health and CMV-seronegative. Both conserved end residues are part of each CDR3. The order of the fields is D gene, V gene, J gene, clone size, CDR3 DNA, CDR3 protein. D genes are given only for firm matches. A clone size is listed for some rows: how often the clone was seen (once, few, many), or a class if it is expanded.

d_call: .
v_call: TRBV7-2
j_call: TRBJ1-5
clone_size: few
cdr3_nt: TGTGCCAGCAGCTTAGGAGTGGGCCAGCCCCAGCATTTT
cdr3_aa: CASSLGVGQPQHF

d_call: TRBD1
v_call: TRBV30
j_call: TRBJ1-1
clone_size: once
cdr3_nt: TGTGCCTGGAGTAGTGGACAGGGCAACACTGAAGCTTTCTTT
cdr3_aa: CAWSSGQGNTEAFF

d_call: .
v_call: TRBV14
j_call: TRBJ2-1
clone_size: .
cdr3_nt: TGTGCCAGCAGCCAAGATAGGGGCGGGACTTGGTTTAATGAGCAGTTCTTC
cdr3_aa: CASSQDRGGTWFNEQFF

d_call: .
v_call: TRBV28
j_call: TRBJ1-5
clone_size: .
cdr3_nt: TGTGCCAGCAGCCGCACAGGGTTGGGCAATCAGCCCCAGCATTTT
cdr3_aa: CASSRTGLGNQPQHF

d_call: TRBD2
v_call: TRBV9
j_call: TRBJ2-1
clone_size: once
cdr3_nt: TGTGCCAGCAGCGTAGGGCGGGGGGGCCGGAATGAGCAGTTCTTC
cdr3_aa: CASSVGRGGRNEQFF

d_call: TRBD2
v_call: TRBV6-4
j_call: TRBJ2-2
clone_size: medium-sized
cdr3_nt: TGTGCCAGCTCTCGCGGGAGCGACACCGGGGAGCTGTTTTTT
cdr3_aa: CASSRGSDTGELFF

d_call: TRBD1
v_call: TRBV5-8
j_call: TRBJ2-2
clone_size: .
cdr3_nt: TGTGCCAGCAGCTTGACAGGGGGCGCATGGACCGGGGAGCTGTTTTTT
cdr3_aa: CASSLTGGAWTGELFF

d_call: .
v_call: TRBV27
j_call: TRBJ2-7
clone_size: few
cdr3_nt: TGTGCCAGCAGTTCCACTTCCTACGAGCAGTACTTC
cdr3_aa: CASSSTSYEQYF

d_call: .
v_call: TRBV5-6
j_call: TRBJ2-6
clone_size: .
cdr3_nt: TGTGCCAGCAGCTTGGTATCGGCTGGGGCCAACGTCCTGACTTTC
cdr3_aa: CASSLVSAGANVLTF

d_call: TRBD1
v_call: TRBV18
j_call: TRBJ1-4
clone_size: once
cdr3_nt: TGTGCCAGCTCACCCGGACAGGGTAATGAAAAACTGTTTTTT
cdr3_aa: CASSPGQGNEKLFF

d_call: .
v_call: TRBV4-1
j_call: TRBJ2-1
clone_size: .
cdr3_nt: TGCGCCAGCAGCCAAGATTCCGGGGTGGCCAATGAGCAGTTCTTC
cdr3_aa: CASSQDSGVANEQFF